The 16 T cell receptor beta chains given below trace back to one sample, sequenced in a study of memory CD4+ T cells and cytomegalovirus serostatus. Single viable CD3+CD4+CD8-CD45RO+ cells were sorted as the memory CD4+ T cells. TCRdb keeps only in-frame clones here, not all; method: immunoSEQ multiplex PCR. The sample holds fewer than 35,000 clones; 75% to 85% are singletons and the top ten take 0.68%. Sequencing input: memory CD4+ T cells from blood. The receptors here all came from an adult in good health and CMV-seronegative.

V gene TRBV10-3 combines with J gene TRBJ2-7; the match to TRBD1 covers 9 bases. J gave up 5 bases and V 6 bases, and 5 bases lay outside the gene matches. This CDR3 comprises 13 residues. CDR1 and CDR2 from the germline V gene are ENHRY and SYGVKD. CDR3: CAISRDRENEQYF. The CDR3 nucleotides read TGTGCCATCAGCCGGGACAGGGAGAACGAGCAGTACTTC.

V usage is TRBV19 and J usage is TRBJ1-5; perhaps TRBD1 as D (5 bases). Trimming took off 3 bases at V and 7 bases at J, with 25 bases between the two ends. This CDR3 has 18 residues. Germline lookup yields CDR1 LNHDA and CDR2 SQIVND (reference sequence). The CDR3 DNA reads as TGTGCCAGTAGTATTCGGGGCAGGGAGGTCAGTCTGATCCAGCCCCAGCATTTT. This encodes CASSIRGREVSLIQPQHF.

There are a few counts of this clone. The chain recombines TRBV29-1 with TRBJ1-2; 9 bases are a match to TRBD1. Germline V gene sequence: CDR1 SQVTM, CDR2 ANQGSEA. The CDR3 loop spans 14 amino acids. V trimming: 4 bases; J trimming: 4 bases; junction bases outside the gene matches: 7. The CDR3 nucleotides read TGCAGCGTTGGGGAGGACAGGGGAATCTATGGCTACACCTTC. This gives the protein CSVGEDRGIYGYTF.

CDR3 loop: CASSSWGQTDTQYF. DNA of the CDR3: TGTGCCAGCAGCTCATGGGGACAGACCGATACGCAGTATTTT. The genes are TRBV5-5 and TRBJ2-3, with 7 bases aligning to TRBD1. V lost 3 bases to trimming and J lost 6 bases; unmatched junction nucleotides: 7. Germline values: CDR1 SGHKS, CDR2 YYEKEE (reference sequence). This CDR3 region has 14 residues.

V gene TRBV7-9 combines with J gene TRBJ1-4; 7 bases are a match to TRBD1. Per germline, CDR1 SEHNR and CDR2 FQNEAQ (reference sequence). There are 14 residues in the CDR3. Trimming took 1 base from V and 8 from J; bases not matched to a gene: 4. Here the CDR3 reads CASSLGQGGEKLFF. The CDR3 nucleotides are TGTGCCAGCAGCTTAGGACAGGGAGGGGAAAAACTGTTTTTT.

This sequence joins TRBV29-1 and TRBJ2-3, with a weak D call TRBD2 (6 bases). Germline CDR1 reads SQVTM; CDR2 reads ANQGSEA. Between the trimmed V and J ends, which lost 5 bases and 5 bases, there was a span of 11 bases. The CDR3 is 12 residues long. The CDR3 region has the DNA TGCAGCGTTTACGGGGGTGGAGATACGCAGTATTTT. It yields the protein CSVYGGGDTQYF.

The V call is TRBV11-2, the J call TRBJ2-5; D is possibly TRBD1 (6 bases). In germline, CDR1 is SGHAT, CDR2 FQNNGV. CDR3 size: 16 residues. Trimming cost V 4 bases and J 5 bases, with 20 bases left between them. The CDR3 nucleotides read TGTGCCAGCAGCTCTACCGACCTACAGGGCGGGGAGACCCAGTACTTC. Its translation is CASSSTDLQGGETQYF.

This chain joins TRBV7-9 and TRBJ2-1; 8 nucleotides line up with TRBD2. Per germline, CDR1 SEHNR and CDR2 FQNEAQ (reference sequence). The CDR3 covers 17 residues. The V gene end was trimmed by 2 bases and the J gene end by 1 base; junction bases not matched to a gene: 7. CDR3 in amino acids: CASSLNGGANSYNEQFF. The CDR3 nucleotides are TGTGCCAGCAGCTTAAACGGGGGGGCCAATTCCTACAATGAGCAGTTCTTC. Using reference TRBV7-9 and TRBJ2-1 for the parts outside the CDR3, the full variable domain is DTGVSQNPRHKITKRGQNVTFRCDPISEHNRLYWYRQTLGQGPEFLTYFQNEAQLEKSRLLSDRFSAERPKGSFSTLEIQRTEQGDSAMYLCASSLNGGANSYNEQFFGPGTRLTVL.

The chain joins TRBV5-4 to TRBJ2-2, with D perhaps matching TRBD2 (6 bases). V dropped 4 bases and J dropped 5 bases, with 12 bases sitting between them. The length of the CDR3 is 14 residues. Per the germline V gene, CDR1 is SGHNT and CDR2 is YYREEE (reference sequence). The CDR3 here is CASSAGTATGELFF. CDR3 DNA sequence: TGTGCCAGCAGCGCGGGGACGGCAACCGGGGAGCTGTTTTTT.

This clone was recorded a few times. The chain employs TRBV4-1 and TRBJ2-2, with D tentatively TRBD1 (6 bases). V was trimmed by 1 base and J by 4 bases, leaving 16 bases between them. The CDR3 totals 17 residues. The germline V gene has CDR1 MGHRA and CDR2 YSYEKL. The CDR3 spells CASSQAPGTRITGELFF. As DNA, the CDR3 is TGCGCCAGCAGCCAAGCTCCCGGGACACGGATCACCGGGGAGCTGTTTTTT.

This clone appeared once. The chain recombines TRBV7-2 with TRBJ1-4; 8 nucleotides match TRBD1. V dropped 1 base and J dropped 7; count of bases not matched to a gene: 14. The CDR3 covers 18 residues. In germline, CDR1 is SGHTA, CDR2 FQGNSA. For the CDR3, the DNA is TGTGCCAGCAGCTTAGGGATTTCCAGGGGGCTGAGGAGTGAAAAACTGTTTTTT. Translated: CASSLGISRGLRSEKLFF.

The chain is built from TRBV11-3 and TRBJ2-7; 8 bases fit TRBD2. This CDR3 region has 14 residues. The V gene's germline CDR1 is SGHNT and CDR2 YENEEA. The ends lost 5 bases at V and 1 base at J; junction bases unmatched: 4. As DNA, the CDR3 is TGTGCCAGCAGCGAGAGCGGGGGATCCTACGAGCAGTACTTC. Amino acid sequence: CASSESGGSYEQYF.

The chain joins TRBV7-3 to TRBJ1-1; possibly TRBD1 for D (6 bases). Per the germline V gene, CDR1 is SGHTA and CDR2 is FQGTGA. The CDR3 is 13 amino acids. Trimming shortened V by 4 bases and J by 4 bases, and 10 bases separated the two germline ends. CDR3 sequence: CASSSTGRTEAFF. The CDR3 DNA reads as TGTGCCAGCAGCTCTACAGGGCGCACTGAAGCTTTCTTT.

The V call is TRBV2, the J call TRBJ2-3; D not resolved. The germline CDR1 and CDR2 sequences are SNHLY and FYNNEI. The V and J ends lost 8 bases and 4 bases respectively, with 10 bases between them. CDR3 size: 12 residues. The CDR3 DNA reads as TGTGCCAGCCGGTGGCTAGCAGATACGCAGTATTTT. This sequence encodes CASRWLADTQYF.

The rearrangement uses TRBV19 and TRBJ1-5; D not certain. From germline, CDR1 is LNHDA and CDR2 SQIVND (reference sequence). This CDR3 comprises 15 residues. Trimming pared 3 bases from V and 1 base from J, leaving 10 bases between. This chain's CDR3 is CASSIAMISNQPQHF. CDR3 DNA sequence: TGTGCCAGTAGTATTGCCATGATCAGCAATCAGCCCCAGCATTTT.

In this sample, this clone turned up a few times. The CDR3 DNA is TGTGCCAGTTTTCCTACAGGGGGCGCGTTTAATGGCTACACCTTC. Its protein product is CASFPTGGAFNGYTF. This chain connects TRBV28 to TRBJ1-2; TRBD1 matches 9 bases. This CDR3 is 15 amino acids long. The trim removed 9 bases at V and 6 bases at J, leaving 14 bases unmatched. Germline lookup yields CDR1 MDHEN and CDR2 SYDVKM.